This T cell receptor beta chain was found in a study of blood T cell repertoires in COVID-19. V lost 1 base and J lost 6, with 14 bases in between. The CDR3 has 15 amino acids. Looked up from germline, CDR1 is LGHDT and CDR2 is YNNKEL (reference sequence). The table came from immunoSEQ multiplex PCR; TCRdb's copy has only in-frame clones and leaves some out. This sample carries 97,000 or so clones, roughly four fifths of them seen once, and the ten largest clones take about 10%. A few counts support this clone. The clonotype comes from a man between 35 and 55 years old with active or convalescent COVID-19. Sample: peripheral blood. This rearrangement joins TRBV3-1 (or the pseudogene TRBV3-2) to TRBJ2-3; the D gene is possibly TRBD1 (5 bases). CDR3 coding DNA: TGTGCCAGCAGCCAAGGGCCAGGGTTAGGGGATACGCAGTATTTT. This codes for CASSQGPGLGDTQYF.